The 17 T cell receptor beta chains below all came from one sample that was sequenced in a study of patients and donors after allogeneic stem cell transplantation. TCRdb passed the RT-PCR reads through MiXCR, listing each CDR3 protein once. This table holds about 960,000 distinct CDR3 sequences, approximately 19% found once. Material: blood, either unsorted or a sorted T cell fraction (not recorded which). The receptors here all came from a human donor who was either an allogeneic HSCT recipient or a stem cell or donor lymphocyte infusion donor (not recorded which). It is not recorded whose cells these are; they may come from a transplant donor.

This clonotype has only a few counts. This CDR3 reads CASSISGGETQYF. CDR3 in DNA: TGTGCCAGTAGTATATCAGGGGGGGAGACCCAGTACTTC. The chain is built from TRBV19 and TRBJ2-5; a possible D gene is TRBD1 (7 bases). The CDR3 is 13 residues long. V lost 2 bases and J lost 5, with 9 bases in between. Germline CDR1 LNHDA, CDR2 SQIVND (reference sequence).

The CDR3 loop reads CASSRAGGPLFF. As DNA, the CDR3 is TGTGCCAGCAGCCGAGCGGGAGGGCCTCTGTTTTTT. The chain joins TRBV7-3 to TRBJ2-2; 10 nucleotides align to TRBD2. Trimming cost V 5 bases and J 14 bases; bases outside gene matches: 5. The CDR3 runs 12 residues. Germline-derived CDR1 and CDR2 are SGHTA and FQGTGA.

There are a few counts of this clonotype. V gene TRBV3-1 combines with J gene TRBJ1-2, with D uncertain. This CDR3 is built from 16 residues. Per the germline V gene, CDR1 is LGHDT and CDR2 is YNNKEL (reference sequence). V shed 1 base and J shed 7 bases, with 19 bases lying between them. The CDR3 is CASSQAGGASPSGYTF. For the CDR3, the DNA is TGTGCCAGCAGCCAAGCGGGCGGCGCCTCGCCCAGTGGCTACACCTTC. Variable domain in full (rest from reference TRBV3-1 and TRBJ1-2): DTAVSQTPKYLVTQMGNDKSIKCEQNLGHDTMYWYKQDSKKFLKIMFSYNNKELIINETVPNRFSPKSPDKAHLNLHINSLELGDSAVYFCASSQAGGASPSGYTFGSGTRLTVV.

This rearrangement joins TRBV6-6 to TRBJ2-3; D not resolved. The V end was cut by 4 bases, the J end by 4 bases, with 9 bases between. The CDR3 totals 13 residues. Looked up from germline, CDR1 is MNHNY and CDR2 is SVGAGI (reference sequence). In nucleotides, the CDR3 is TGTGCCAGCAGTTTGATGGCTCCAGATACGCAGTATTTT. Its translation: CASSLMAPDTQYF.

The CDR3 region is CASSEQGNTIYF. The CDR3 coding sequence is TGTGCCAGCAGTGAACAGGGAAACACCATATATTTT. The chain recombines TRBV12-3 or TRBV12-4 with TRBJ1-3; D not certain. Trimming pared 5 bases from V and 4 bases from J, leaving 6 bases between. The CDR3 consists of 12 residues.

At least ten counts were recorded for this clonotype. The chain uses TRBV27 and TRBJ1-1; TRBD1 aligns across 10 bases. Germline assignment: CDR1 MNHEY and CDR2 SMNVEV (reference sequence). V was pared by 5 bases and J by 6 bases, with 9 bases of the junction left unmatched. The CDR3 extends over 15 amino acids. This chain's CDR3 is CASSPPGQGFPEAFF. CDR3 nucleotides: TGTGCCAGCAGTCCTCCGGGACAGGGGTTCCCTGAAGCTTTCTTT.

This clonotype was recorded many times. The J gene is TRBJ2-1, the V gene TRBV20-1; 10 bases line up with TRBD1. V shed 7 bases, J shed 6 bases, and the junction held 9 bases outside the gene matches. The germline gives CDR1 DFQATT, CDR2 SNEGSKA (reference sequence). CDR3 length: 14 amino acids. CDR3 DNA sequence: TGCAGTGTTTCCCGGACAGGGGGATTCAATGAGCAGTTCTTC. Encoded protein: CSVSRTGGFNEQFF.

This clonotype was seen a few times. V and J are TRBV5-6 and TRBJ1-2; 7 bases are shared with TRBD1. Trimming removed 4 bases from V and 8 bases from J; junction bases left unmatched: 11. Looked up from germline, CDR1 is SGHDT and CDR2 is YYEEEE. The CDR3 has 14 residues. The CDR3 DNA is TGTGCCAGCAGCCTCGACAGGGTTAGGAGCGGCTACACCTTC. Its protein product is CASSLDRVRSGYTF.

This chain uses TRBV7-6 with TRBJ1-2; 7 positions agree with TRBD1. CDR3 length: 16 residues. V lost 3 bases and J lost 7; bases outside the gene matches: 14. The germline gives CDR1 SGHVS, CDR2 FNYEAQ. The DNA of the CDR3 is TGTGCCAGCAGCTTGGATACAGGGGAAGGAAGGATTGGCTACACCTTC. Amino acid sequence: CASSLDTGEGRIGYTF.

The chain joins TRBV20-1 to TRBJ2-5; 8 bases agree with TRBD1. This CDR3 is 14 amino acids long. Germline V gene data show CDR1 as DFQATT and CDR2 as SNEGSKA (reference sequence). V shed 8 bases, J shed 2 bases, and the junction held 10 bases outside the gene matches. The CDR3 nucleotides read TGCAGTACGAGGACAGGGCCAACACAAGAGACCCAGTACTTC. Amino acids: CSTRTGPTQETQYF.

This clonotype was found a few times. The chain has TRBV6-2 or TRBV6-3 and TRBJ2-5; 9 bases are shared with TRBD2. This CDR3 is built from 16 residues. V lost 3 bases, J lost 5 bases, and 10 bases stayed unmatched. Per germline, CDR1 MNHEY and CDR2 SVGEGT. The CDR3 loop is CASSYQRGAPLETQYF. DNA for the CDR3: TGTGCCAGCAGTTATCAGCGGGGGGCACCTTTGGAGACCCAGTACTTC.

This clonotype was recorded a few times. The chain couples TRBV7-2 to TRBJ1-1; 7 positions match TRBD1. J gave up 4 bases and V 5 bases, and 10 bases lay outside the gene matches. The CDR3 is 15 residues long. Per the germline V gene, CDR1 is SGHTA and CDR2 is FQGNSA. The CDR3 here is CASSLDRDFGTEAFF. As DNA, the CDR3 is TGTGCCAGCAGCCTCGACAGGGACTTTGGCACTGAAGCTTTCTTT.

This clonotype was counted only a few times. V and J are TRBV4-3 and TRBJ2-7; the D is unclear. Germline V gene data show CDR1 as LGHNA and CDR2 as YSLEER. This CDR3 spans 14 amino acids. Trimming shortened V by 2 bases and J by 6 bases, and 14 bases separated the two germline ends. The CDR3 sequence is CASSQFPQSVEQYF. Written as DNA, the CDR3 is TGCGCCAGCAGCCAATTTCCCCAATCCGTCGAGCAGTACTTC.

This clonotype occurred a few times. The chain employs TRBV20-1 and TRBJ1-1, with D unresolved. The V gene lost 0 bases and the J gene lost 4 bases, with 9 bases spanning the gap. CDR1 DFQATT and CDR2 SNEGSKA come from the germline V gene (reference sequence). The CDR3 runs 13 residues. CDR3 protein: CSAREWISTEAFF. The CDR3 nucleotides are TGCAGTGCTAGAGAATGGATCTCCACTGAAGCTTTCTTT.

This CDR3 is CASSRDRKTEAFF. The DNA for the CDR3 is TGTGCCAGCAGTAGAGACAGGAAAACTGAAGCTTTCTTT. The V call is TRBV6-1, the J call TRBJ1-1; possibly TRBD1 for D (6 bases). CDR1 MNHNS and CDR2 SASEGT come from the germline V gene. The CDR3 consists of 13 residues. Between the trimmed V and J ends, which lost 5 bases and 5 bases, there was a span of 12 bases.

The J gene is TRBJ2-6, the V gene TRBV15, with TRBD1 matching 8 bases. Per the germline V gene, CDR1 is LNHNV and CDR2 is YYDKDF (reference sequence). There are 15 residues in the CDR3. The V gene end was trimmed by 5 bases and the J gene end by 2 bases; junction bases not matched to a gene: 2. CDR3: CATSGDRTGANVLTF. CDR3 nucleotide sequence: TGTGCCACCAGCGGGGACAGGACTGGGGCCAACGTCCTGACTTTC.

The chain recombines TRBV7-3 with TRBJ2-1; TRBD2 aligns across 10 bases. Per germline, CDR1 SGHTA and CDR2 FQGTGA. With V trimmed by 5 bases and J by 8 bases, 12 bases remained unmatched. This CDR3 is 16 amino acids long. DNA of the CDR3: TGTGCCAGCAGCCCAATGGCGGCTAGCGGGAGAGATGAGCAGTTCTTC. The encoded protein is CASSPMAASGRDEQFF.